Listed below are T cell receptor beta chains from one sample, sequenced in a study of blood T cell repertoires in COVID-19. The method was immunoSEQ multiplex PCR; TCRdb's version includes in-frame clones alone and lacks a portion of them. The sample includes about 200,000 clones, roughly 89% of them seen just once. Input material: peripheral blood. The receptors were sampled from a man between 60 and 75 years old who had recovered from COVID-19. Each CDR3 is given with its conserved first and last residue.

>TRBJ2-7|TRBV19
CASSIGSGSSYEQYF
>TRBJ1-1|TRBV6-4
CASSTSGNTEAFF
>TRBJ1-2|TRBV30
CAWKYDRSKGSSNYGYTF
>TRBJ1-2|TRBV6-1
CASSEGTGGYGYTF
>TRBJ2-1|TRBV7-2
CASSPSASGVRGEQFF
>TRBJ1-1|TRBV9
CASGQGRQTEAFF
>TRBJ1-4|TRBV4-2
CASSQTTGQEKLFF
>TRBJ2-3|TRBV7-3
CASSPGTSGRTDTQYF
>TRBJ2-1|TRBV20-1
CSASGEASSYNEQFF
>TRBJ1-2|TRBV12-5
CASGLQTGMNGYTF
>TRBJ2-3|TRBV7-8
CASSPGARTGPDTQYF
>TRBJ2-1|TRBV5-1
CASSLGASGNEQFF
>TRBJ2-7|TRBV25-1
CASGEGEQYF
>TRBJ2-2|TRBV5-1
CASSLSGTNTGELFF
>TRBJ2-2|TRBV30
CAWSPSSLRTGELFF
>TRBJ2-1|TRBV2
CASSHPLGLAKTYNEQFF